Sequencing of this T cell receptor (beta chain) was carried out in a study of control samples from healthy donors and cancer patients. This CDR3 region has 13 residues. V was pared by 0 bases and J by 4 bases, with 7 bases between. The germline V gene encodes CDR1 MNHEY and CDR2 SVGAGI. Profiling relied on immunoSEQ multiplex PCR, and the TCRdb table lists in-frame clones only, not all of them. The sample yields 45,000 to 60,000 clones, approximately 94% seen once. This clone was recorded once. The sequence was collected from a man aged 30 to 39 with colorectal cancer. The sample comprised PBMCs. The chain employs TRBV6-5 and TRBJ2-7; D is ambiguous. CDR3 nucleotide sequence: TGTGCCAGCAGTTACTCGACCATGTACGAGCAGTACTTC. Encoded protein: CASSYSTMYEQYF.